The clone carrying this T cell receptor (beta chain) came up a few times. The data belong to a study of beta chain features in type 1 diabetes. Donors contributed one heparinised blood draw apiece, averaging about 110 mL. In germline, CDR1 is SGHTA, CDR2 FQGNSA. The V end lost 1 base, the J end lost 4 bases, and 13 bases lay between the germline ends. The CDR3 has 15 amino acids. Expressed TCRB transcripts were sequenced because the isolated RNA had all been reverse transcribed beforehand. Sequencing was performed with immunoSEQ multiplex PCR; in TCRdb, only in-frame clones are kept and a portion is missing. The table has about 320,000 clones, about 14% seen once.

This receptor was identified in a man aged 30 to 45 in good health. Source material: central memory CD4+ T cells from blood. V and J are TRBV7-2 and TRBJ2-5; D unresolved. The CDR3 region is CASSLGRQATETQYF. CDR3 sequence (DNA): TGTGCCAGCAGCTTAGGGCGGCAAGCCACAGAGACCCAGTACTTC.